This T cell receptor (beta chain) was recorded in a study of blood T cell repertoires in COVID-19. Study information: Both acute and convalescent COVID-19 samples were obtained from the United States, Italy and Spain. Sources were T cells, B-cell-depleted T cells, or PBMCs; the material itself was cDNA or gDNA.

Germline trimming cut 5 bases from V and 0 bases from J; bases unmatched to any gene: 2. The CDR3 is 16 amino acids. Germline lookup yields CDR1 SGHNT and CDR2 YENEEA. Per the original methods: It was from reference gene primer amplification that nucleated cell counts were estimated. Assay used: immunoSEQ multiplex PCR; TCRdb lists only in-frame clones, some missing. V and J calls and clone size come straight from that table; D and trimming were deduced from the DNA. Of about 250,000 clones listed, 88% were seen once; the top ten hold roughly 6%. Followed longitudinally, the Seattle patients had been enrolled during active infection.

Sequencing used peripheral blood. The genes are TRBV11-3 and TRBJ1-6; 9 positions match TRBD1. The receptor was derived from a woman aged 25 to 39 with COVID-19, enrolled during active disease. The CDR3, as DNA: TGTGCCAGCAGCACAGGGGGCAGCTCCTATAATTCACCCCTCCACTTT. Its protein is CASSTGGSSYNSPLHF.